Below, 10 T cell receptor beta chains from the same sample are listed, as sequenced in a study of CD8+CD57+ T cells in acquired aplastic anemia. TCR beta VDJ and CDR3 profiling used genomic DNA as template. TCRdb ran MiXCR on the reads and lists one entry per CDR3 protein. The repertoire has about 130,000 distinct CDR3 sequences, about half of them found once; the top ten carry roughly 2.5%. Sequenced sample: sorted CD4+, CD8+, or CD8+CD57+ T cells (not recorded which) from PBMCs. These receptors were collected from a human donor in good health, serving as a control.

This clonotype was seen at least ten times. The chain employs TRBV2 and TRBJ2-3; perhaps TRBD1 as D (5 bases). V lost 8 bases and J 11 bases, leaving 14 bases between the germline ends. CDR1 is SNHLY and CDR2 is FYNNEI in the germline V gene. The CDR3 runs to 11 residues. CDR3 coding DNA: TGTGCCAGCCACAGCCAGGGTCAGCAGTATTTT. Translation: CASHSQGQQYF.

The chain is built from TRBV18 and TRBJ1-4, with D possibly TRBD1 on 5 matching bases. V shed 3 bases and J shed 2 bases, with 16 bases lying between them. This CDR3 region has 17 residues. The germline V gene has CDR1 KGHSH and CDR2 LQKENI. This chain's CDR3 is CASSPSAGYRTNEKLFF. CDR3 coding DNA: TGTGCCAGCTCACCCTCCGCAGGGTATAGGACTAATGAAAAACTGTTTTTT. Complete variable domain (other parts from reference TRBV18 and TRBJ1-4): NAGVMQNPRHLVRRRGQEARLRCSPMKGHSHVYWYRQLPEEGLKFMVYLQKENIIDESGMPKERFSAEFPKEGPSILRIQQVVRGDSAAYFCASSPSAGYRTNEKLFFGSGTQLSVL.

By share, this clonotype ranks as medium-sized. The chain joins TRBV2 to TRBJ1-6, with D hard to call. Trimming cost V 4 bases and J 8 bases, with 3 bases left between them. CDR3 size: 11 residues. The germline gives CDR1 SNHLY, CDR2 FYNNEI. The CDR3 DNA reads as TGTGCCAGCAGTGCGGATTCACCCCTCCACTTT. Protein sequence: CASSADSPLHF.

V usage is TRBV10-3 and J usage is TRBJ2-3; TRBD2 aligns across 13 bases. The germline CDR1 and CDR2 sequences are ENHRY and SYGVKD. V lost 3 bases to trimming and J lost 3 bases; unmatched junction nucleotides: 6. CDR3 length: 17 residues. The DNA for the CDR3 is TGTGCCATCAGTGACTGGACTAGCGGGGGAGGGACAGATACGCAGTATTTT. Its protein is CAISDWTSGGGTDTQYF.

This chain connects TRBV6-2 or TRBV6-3 to TRBJ2-7; 12 bases line up with TRBD2. V was pared by 5 bases and J by 1 base, with 0 bases of the junction left unmatched. In germline, CDR1 is MNHEY, CDR2 SVGEGT. CDR3 length: 14 residues. CDR3 sequence (DNA): TGTGCCAGCAGTCTAGCGGGGGGGTCCTACGAGCAGTACGTC. This codes for CASSLAGGSYEQYV.

The chain couples TRBV19 to TRBJ2-3, with D perhaps assigned TRBD1 or TRBD2 (6 bases each). The CDR3 loop spans 14 amino acids. Germline V gives CDR1 LNHDA, CDR2 SQIVND (reference sequence). V lost 7 bases to trimming and J lost 4 bases, with 15 bases between them. Here the CDR3 DNA reads TGTGCCAGTACCCAAGGGGGGCGGGCAGATACGCAGTATTTT. This sequence encodes CASTQGGRADTQYF.

This clonotype was seen at least ten times. This may be a read error, as it is one base from a much larger clone. V usage is TRBV27 and J usage is TRBJ2-3; no firm D call. With 6 bases removed from V and 3 bases from J, the gap between germline ends came to 4 bases. The germline CDR1 and CDR2 sequences are MNHEY and SMNVEV (reference sequence). The CDR3 has 11 amino acids. Here the CDR3 reads CASRVTDTQYF. The CDR3 DNA reads TGTGCCAGCAGGGTTACAGATACGCAGTATTTT.

The chain combines TRBV10-3 with TRBJ2-7; 9 bases are shared with TRBD2. V lost 11 bases and J lost 5; bases outside the gene matches: 10. Germline-derived CDR1 and CDR2 are ENHRY and SYGVKD. This CDR3 has 13 residues. The CDR3, as DNA: TGTGCCGTCGATCCCGGGACTAGCAACGAGCAGTACTTC. It specifies CAVDPGTSNEQYF.

The chain links TRBV7-9 to TRBJ2-1; 7 bases fit TRBD2. Germline CDR1 is SEHNR and CDR2 is FQNEAQ (reference sequence). V gave up 8 bases and J gave up 8 bases; unmatched junction bases: 9. The CDR3 extends over 13 amino acids. The CDR3 region has the DNA TGTGCCAGCCGAGGACTAGTTATCGATGAGCAGTTCTTC. Translation: CASRGLVIDEQFF.

This clonotype was seen only once. The J gene is TRBJ1-5, the V gene TRBV7-2; TRBD1 aligns across 9 bases. V shed 0 bases and J 7 bases; nucleotides not matched to a gene: 7. The CDR3 is made up of 16 amino acids. The germline V gene encodes CDR1 SGHTA and CDR2 FQGNSA. CDR3: CASSLAWGQGSQPQHF. In nucleotides, the CDR3 is TGTGCCAGCAGCTTAGCTTGGGGACAGGGTAGCCAGCCCCAGCATTTT.